The 19 T cell receptor beta chains listed next were all sequenced from one sample in a study of response to subunit inactivated influenza vaccine. TCRdb called the RT-PCR reads again in MiXCR, with one record for every CDR3 protein. Of about 190,000 distinct CDR3 sequences in the sample, approximately 15% were seen once. The specimen was CD8+ T cells sorted from PBMCs, collected roughly 5 days after vaccination. The source of these receptors is a man in his forties or fifties who received an inactivated influenza vaccine.

This clonotype was seen more than once but under ten times. The rearrangement links TRBV4-1 to TRBJ2-7; D is possibly TRBD1 (6 bases). V dropped 3 bases and J dropped 0 bases, with 18 bases sitting between them. The CDR3 has 17 residues. In germline, CDR1 is MGHRA, CDR2 YSYEKL. The CDR3 sequence is CASSHPRSRQDSYEQYF. The CDR3 DNA sequence: TGCGCCAGCAGCCACCCGAGGAGCAGACAGGACTCCTACGAGCAGTACTTC.

This clonotype was seen many times. The rearrangement links TRBV28 to TRBJ2-7; possible D gene TRBD1, 5 bases. The CDR3 length is 15 residues. V was pared by 5 bases and J by 2 bases, with 16 bases between. CDR1 is MDHEN and CDR2 is SYDVKM in the germline V gene. For the CDR3, the DNA is TGTGCCAGCAGTACCCAGGGTGACGGCCCCTACGAGCAGTACTTC. Protein product: CASSTQGDGPYEQYF.

The sample holds a few counts of this clonotype. This chain links TRBV9 with TRBJ1-2; D is unclear. V dropped 4 bases and J dropped 4 bases, with 17 bases sitting between them. This CDR3 has 15 amino acids. Per the germline V gene, CDR1 is SGDLS and CDR2 is YYNGEE. CDR3 residues: CASSSGVGTGYGYTF. The CDR3 DNA is TGTGCCAGCAGCTCTGGTGTTGGTACCGGCTATGGCTACACCTTC.

This clonotype was seen many times. The chain is built from TRBV6-5 and TRBJ2-1, with TRBD2 matching over 9 bases. With V trimmed by 0 bases and J by 4 bases, 1 base remained unmatched. The length of the CDR3 is 15 residues. The V gene's germline CDR1 is MNHEY and CDR2 SVGAGI. The CDR3 loop is CASSYSTSGYNEQFF. CDR3 DNA sequence: TGTGCCAGCAGTTACTCGACTAGCGGATACAATGAGCAGTTCTTC.

The rearrangement joins TRBV14 to TRBJ1-5, with a possible D match to TRBD1 (6 bases). From germline, CDR1 is SGHDN and CDR2 FVKESK. Trimming took 3 bases from V and 5 from J, leaving 20 bases between them. This CDR3 is 17 amino acids long. DNA of the CDR3: TGTGCCAGCAGCCAGGACAGCCCTTCCAGCAGAGATCAGCCCCAGCATTTT. This gives the protein CASSQDSPSSRDQPQHF.

In nucleotides, the CDR3 is TGTGCCAGCAGTCCGGGACAGGTCCAAGAGACCCAGTACTTC. Its protein is CASSPGQVQETQYF. This chain joins TRBV28 and TRBJ2-5; 8 bases match TRBD1. CDR3 length equals 14 residues. V gave up 5 bases and J gave up 1 base; unmatched junction bases: 3. Germline loops: CDR1 MDHEN, CDR2 SYDVKM.

The rearrangement joins TRBV20-1 to TRBJ2-7, with 7 bases identical to TRBD1. This CDR3 has 14 amino acids. Germline V gives CDR1 DFQATT, CDR2 SNEGSKA (reference sequence). Trimming took 0 bases from V and 3 from J; bases not matched to a gene: 5. CDR3 loop: CSARDLAGGYEQYF. The DNA of the CDR3 is TGCAGTGCTAGAGATCTGGCAGGGGGCTACGAGCAGTACTTC.

The rearrangement joins TRBV30 to TRBJ2-2; D gene uncertain. V was pared by 3 bases and J by 5 bases, with 7 bases between. The CDR3 runs to 12 residues. Germline V CDR1 and CDR2: GTSNPN, SVGIG (reference sequence). CDR3 in DNA: TGTGCCTGGAGGCCCTGGACCGGGGAGCTGTTTTTT. Its protein is CAWRPWTGELFF.

V gene TRBV9 combines with J gene TRBJ2-1; D could derive from TRBD1 or TRBD2 (5 bases each). CDR1 and CDR2 (germline): SGDLS, YYNGEE. The CDR3 consists of 15 residues. V shed 3 bases and J shed 5 bases, with 15 bases lying between them. The CDR3 loop reads CASSDVGTRDNEQFF. CDR3 in DNA: TGTGCCAGCAGCGACGTGGGGACCAGGGACAATGAGCAGTTCTTC.

This clonotype was recorded many times. The DNA of the CDR3 is TGTGCCAGCAGCGTGACTAGCGGGGGTTACGAGCAGTACTTC. Its translation: CASSVTSGGYEQYF. The chain employs TRBV7-6 and TRBJ2-7; 12 bases agree with TRBD2. The CDR3 length is 14 residues. Trimming at V came to 5 bases and at J to 4 bases, leaving 3 bases not matched to a gene. Per germline, CDR1 SGHVS and CDR2 FNYEAQ.

The chain couples TRBV9 to TRBJ2-7; 11 bases map to TRBD2. The V and J ends lost 4 bases and 1 base, in that order; junction bases with no gene match: 4. The CDR3 runs 15 residues. Germline values: CDR1 SGDLS, CDR2 YYNGEE. The CDR3, as DNA: TGTGCCAGCAGCATTGGGACTAGCGGATCCTACGAGCAGTACTTC. Translating it yields CASSIGTSGSYEQYF. Based on the CDR3 plus reference TRBV9 and TRBJ2-7, the full variable domain is DSGVTQTPKHLITATGQRVTLRCSPRSGDLSVYWYQQSLDQGLQFLIQYYNGEERAKGNILERFSAQQFPDLHSELNLSSLELGDSALYFCASSIGTSGSYEQYFGPGTRLTVT.

The chain employs TRBV5-5 and TRBJ1-6; weak D call: TRBD1 (5 bases). Trimming took 2 bases from V and 8 from J, leaving 14 bases between them. Germline assignment: CDR1 SGHKS and CDR2 YYEKEE (reference sequence). The CDR3 loop spans 15 amino acids. CDR3 DNA: TGTGCCAGCAGCTTATACCTGACAGTAGATTCACCCCTCCACTTT. It translates to CASSLYLTVDSPLHF.

V and J are TRBV27 and TRBJ2-4; D call uncertain. V was clipped by 7 bases and J by 0 bases, with 16 bases between them. The CDR3 covers 16 residues. Germline V lookup: CDR1 MNHEY, CDR2 SMNVEV (reference sequence). The CDR3 loop reads CASTYDGGLAKNIQYF. CDR3 nucleotide sequence: TGTGCCAGCACTTATGATGGTGGTTTAGCCAAAAACATTCAGTACTTC.

V gene TRBV11-1 combines with J gene TRBJ2-2; 9 nucleotides agree with TRBD1. The CDR3 has 15 amino acids. CDR1 SGHAT and CDR2 FQDESV come from the germline V gene (reference sequence). V lost 5 bases and J lost 0; bases outside the gene matches: 1. The CDR3 sequence is CASSGTGPNTGELFF. In nucleotides, the CDR3 is TGTGCCAGCAGCGGGACAGGGCCGAACACCGGGGAGCTGTTTTTT.

The CDR3 protein is CASSQGWGLATDTQYF. The CDR3 DNA follows: TGTGCCAGCAGCCAAGGGTGGGGACTAGCCACAGATACGCAGTATTTT. The V call is TRBV9, the J call TRBJ2-3, with TRBD2 matching 9 bases. From germline, CDR1 is SGDLS and CDR2 YYNGEE. CDR3 size: 16 residues. Losses at the gene ends were 4 bases for V and 2 bases for J; bases not matched to a gene: 8.

Turning to this clonotype: The CDR3 ends on some other residue instead of the conserved phenylalanine or tryptophan, so this is likely a read error. This chain links TRBV2 with TRBJ2-7, with D unresolved. This CDR3 is 10 amino acids long. Trimming removed 3 bases from V and 4 bases from J, with 1 base in between. The germline V gene encodes CDR1 SNHLY and CDR2 FYNNEI. The CDR3 bases are TGTGCCAGCAGTGAGTACGAGCAGTACCTC. It specifies CASSEYEQYL.

The chain carries TRBV15 and TRBJ2-1, with D perhaps matching TRBD1 (5 bases). This CDR3 is built from 13 residues. The germline gives CDR1 LNHNV, CDR2 YYDKDF (reference sequence). Trimming shortened V by 0 bases and J by 11 bases, and 11 bases separated the two germline ends. The CDR3 coding sequence is TGTGCCACCAGCAGAGATTGGGTGGACAAGCAGTTCTTC. Amino acids: CATSRDWVDKQFF.

This chain links TRBV11-1 with TRBJ2-1; TRBD2 agrees at 7 bases. Germline CDR1 SGHAT, CDR2 FQDESV (reference sequence). The junction had 22 bases not matched to a gene; V was cut back by 7 bases and J by 7 bases. There are 18 residues in the CDR3. CDR3 region: CASTSVPQRDWKGNEQFF. The CDR3 region has the DNA TGTGCCAGCACATCCGTACCCCAGCGGGACTGGAAGGGAAATGAGCAGTTCTTC.

The chain links TRBV6-2 or TRBV6-3 to TRBJ1-6, with TRBD1 matching 7 bases. V was clipped by 6 bases and J by 5 bases; unmatched bases: 7. From germline, CDR1 is MNHEY and CDR2 SVGEGT. The CDR3 is 15 residues long. In DNA, the CDR3 is TGTGCCAGCAGGAGATGGGACAGAGATAATTCACCCCTCCACTTT. Protein product: CASRRWDRDNSPLHF.